This T cell receptor beta chain is from a study of blood T cell repertoires in COVID-19. The repertoire was sequenced with immunoSEQ multiplex PCR; TCRdb's copy has only in-frame clones and lacks some. The sample has about 120,000 clones, approximately 85% seen once; the top ten hold approximately 5%. The CDR3 contains 15 residues. With V trimmed by 3 bases and J by 5 bases, 7 bases remained unmatched. Germline V CDR1 and CDR2: SGHTA, FQGNSA. Specimen: peripheral blood. The receptor's source is a woman aged 55 to 70 with COVID-19, enrolled during active disease. The rearrangement joins TRBV7-2 to TRBJ1-2, with 9 positions matching TRBD1. The CDR3 loop is CASSFLDRGPYGYTF. For the CDR3, the DNA is TGTGCCAGCAGCTTTTTGGACAGGGGCCCATATGGCTACACCTTC. Based on the CDR3 plus reference TRBV7-2 and TRBJ1-2, the full variable domain is GAGVSQSPSNKVTEKGKDVELRCDPISGHTALYWYRQSLGQGLEFLIYFQGNSAPDKSGLPSDRFSAERTGGSVSTLTIQRTQQEDSAVYLCASSFLDRGPYGYTFGSGTRLTVV.